The 5 T cell receptor beta chains in this list originate from one sample, sequenced in a study of lymphopenia after photon versus proton radiotherapy. Only in-frame clones appear in the TCRdb table, and some are missing; sequencing was by immunoSEQ multiplex PCR. Here the sample spans roughly 18,000 clones, 92% being singletons. Sample: peripheral blood, taken from a patient treated with photon-based radiotherapy. The source of these receptors is a woman aged 40 to 55 with cholangiocarcinoma.

The rearrangement links TRBV23-1 to TRBJ1-5; TRBD1 is a possible D gene (6 bases). TRBV23-1 belongs to the ORF category, with a function that is uncertain. Trimming left V 7 bases short and J 2 bases short, with 21 bases between. This CDR3 region has 17 residues. CDR3 region: CASTPQGPREGNQPQHF. The DNA for the CDR3 is TGCGCCAGCACCCCACAGGGTCCAAGGGAAGGCAATCAGCCCCAGCATTTT.

The rearrangement uses TRBV28 and TRBJ1-6, with 10 bases that match TRBD1. Trimming removed 5 bases from V and 0 bases from J; junction bases left unmatched: 7. The CDR3 spans 18 residues. Germline loops: CDR1 MDHEN, CDR2 SYDVKM. Here the CDR3 DNA reads TGTGCCAGCAGTCCACACGGACAGGGGGTCTCCTATAATTCACCCCTCCACTTT. Translation gives CASSPHGQGVSYNSPLHF.

This clone was picked up a small number of times. This chain connects TRBV7-8 to TRBJ1-6; 8 nucleotides agree with TRBD1. Germline CDR1 and CDR2: SGHVS and FQNEAQ. The CDR3 is made up of 14 amino acids. V shed 4 bases, J shed 10 bases, and the junction held 6 bases outside the gene matches. The CDR3 bases are TGTGCCAGCAGCTCGGACAGGGCCTACTCACCCCTCCACTTT. Translation gives CASSSDRAYSPLHF. Using reference TRBV7-8 and TRBJ1-6 for the parts outside the CDR3, the full variable domain is GAGVSQSPRYKVAKRGQDVALRCDPISGHVSLFWYQQALGQGPEFLTYFQNEAQLDKSGLPSDRFFAERPEGSVSTLKIQRTQQEDSAVYLCASSSDRAYSPLHFGNGTRLTVT.

The chain combines TRBV4-3 with TRBJ2-1, with D possibly being TRBD1 (6 bases). The CDR3 has 15 amino acids. V lost 1 base to trimming and J lost 4 bases, with 11 bases between them. The germline V gene encodes CDR1 LGHNA and CDR2 YSLEER. Written as DNA, the CDR3 is TGCGCCAGCAGCCAAGGGCAGGGGAGTTACAATGAGCAGTTCTTC. This encodes CASSQGQGSYNEQFF.

This chain's CDR3 is CAWNDRNQPQHF. As DNA, the CDR3 is TGTGCCTGGAACGACAGAAATCAGCCCCAGCATTTT. The chain uses TRBV30 and TRBJ1-5; TRBD1 might be the D (5 bases). Looked up from germline, CDR1 is GTSNPN and CDR2 is SVGIG (reference sequence). The CDR3 sequence is 12 residues long. Trimming pared 4 bases from V and 4 bases from J, leaving 8 bases between.